The rows below give T cell receptor beta chains drawn from one sample of a study of control samples from healthy donors and cancer patients. The table came from immunoSEQ multiplex PCR; TCRdb's copy has only in-frame clones and leaves some out. The table lists more than 95,000 clones, approximately 90% of them singletons. The specimen was PBMCs. The receptors here all came from a woman aged 45 to 65 with colorectal cancer. Both conserved end residues are part of each CDR3. A D gene is named only where the DNA matches it firmly. Some rows mark clone size as missing; the rest say once, few, many or name a class of expanded clone.

CDR3aa	CDR3nt	d_gene	abundance	j_gene	len	v_gene
CASSLWEGMGNIQYF	TGTGCCAGCAGCCTCTGGGAGGGGATGGGAAACATTCAGTACTTC	TRBD2	-	TRBJ2-4	15	TRBV7-3
CASSAGTGAYEQYF	TGTGCCAGTAGTGCCGGGACAGGGGCATACGAGCAGTACTTC	TRBD1	-	TRBJ2-7	14	TRBV19
CSAREDRVQDTQYF	TGCAGTGCTCGTGAGGACAGGGTTCAAGATACGCAGTATTTT	TRBD1	once	TRBJ2-3	14	TRBV20-1
CASSQAYTEAFF	TGTGCCAGCAGCCAGGCCTACACTGAAGCTTTCTTT	-	-	TRBJ1-1	12	TRBV3-1/TRBV3-2
CASSLCEGRTDTQYF	TGTGCCAGCAGTTTATGCGAGGGACGCACAGATACGCAGTATTTT	-	-	TRBJ2-3	15	TRBV28
CASSSERGGVNTEAFF	TGTGCCAGTAGTTCAGAGCGAGGAGGGGTGAACACTGAAGCTTTCTTT	-	-	TRBJ1-1	16	TRBV19
CAGRRAGMYEQYF	TGTGCCGGACGCCGGGCAGGGATGTACGAGCAGTACTTC	-	once	TRBJ2-7	13	TRBV2
CASSLSNNEQFF	TGTGCCAGCAGCTTAAGCAATAATGAGCAGTTCTTC	-	-	TRBJ2-1	12	TRBV11-2
CASSSQGQETQYF	TGTGCCAGCAGCTCCCAGGGGCAAGAGACCCAGTACTTC	-	-	TRBJ2-5	13	TRBV5-4
CATSREDGVTGELFF	TGTGCCACCAGCAGAGAGGATGGAGTCACCGGGGAGCTGTTTTTT	-	few	TRBJ2-2	15	TRBV15
CAISKGRVIRSRLNTEAFF	TGTGCCATCAGCAAAGGGAGGGTGATTAGGAGCCGACTCAACACTGAAGCTTTCTTT	-	-	TRBJ1-1	19	TRBV10-3
CASSFGYSLSFF	TGTGCCAGCAGCTTCGGTTATTCGCTCTCCTTTTTT	-	once	TRBJ1-3	12	TRBV13
CAISERLAGTSDTQYF	TGTGCCATCAGTGAGAGACTAGCGGGTACATCAGATACGCAGTATTTT	TRBD2	-	TRBJ2-3	16	TRBV10-3
CASVEQERQPQHF	TGTGCCAGCGTGGAACAGGAACGTCAGCCCCAGCATTTT	-	once	TRBJ1-5	13	TRBV6-5
CASSLGLEREQFF	TGTGCCAGCAGTTTAGGGCTCGAGCGGGAGCAGTTCTTC	-	once	TRBJ2-1	13	TRBV12-3/TRBV12-4
CASSIRDRPGYSNQPQHF	TGTGCCAGTAGTATCCGGGACAGACCAGGATATAGCAATCAGCCCCAGCATTTT	TRBD1	-	TRBJ1-5	18	TRBV19
CASSYNGPSLRYF	TGTGCCAGCAGTTATAACGGCCCCTCCTTAAGGTACTTC	-	-	TRBJ2-7	13	TRBV6-5
CASTPSGIHEQYF	TGTGCCAGCACCCCTAGCGGGATCCACGAGCAGTACTTC	TRBD2	-	TRBJ2-7	13	TRBV19
CASSQDSRNEKLFF	TGCGCCAGCAGCCAGGACAGCCGTAATGAAAAACTGTTTTTT	-	-	TRBJ1-4	14	TRBV5-1
CASSPPGGLGTQYF	TGTGCCAGCTCACCACCAGGAGGGTTAGGGACGCAGTATTTT	-	-	TRBJ2-3	14	TRBV18
CASHRGNSNQPQHF	TGTGCCAGTCACAGGGGAAATAGCAATCAGCCCCAGCATTTT	TRBD1	-	TRBJ1-5	14	TRBV19
CASSQGQGGHQPQHF	TGTGCCAGCAGCCAAGGTCAGGGGGGACATCAGCCCCAGCATTTT	TRBD1	-	TRBJ1-5	15	TRBV3-1/TRBV3-2
CASSLGQGPNQPQHF	TGTGCCAGCAGCTTAGGGCAGGGGCCTAATCAGCCCCAGCATTTT	-	-	TRBJ1-5	15	TRBV7-9
CASSLGQEQYF	TGTGCCAGCAGTCTGGGACAGGAGCAGTACTTC	TRBD1	-	TRBJ2-7	11	TRBV27
CASSLYVRGSEAFF	TGTGCCAGCAGCCTCTATGTTCGAGGGTCTGAAGCTTTCTTT	-	once	TRBJ1-1	14	TRBV3-1/TRBV3-2
CASSDRRGDTQYF	TGTGCCAGCAGTGATCGCAGGGGGGATACGCAGTATTTT	TRBD1	-	TRBJ2-3	13	TRBV6-1
CASSSEDYGYTF	TGTGCCAGCAGTTCGGAGGACTATGGCTACACCTTC	-	-	TRBJ1-2	12	TRBV6-5
CASTNRLGHHSGNTIYF	TGTGCCAGTACCAACCGTCTGGGGCACCACTCTGGAAACACCATATATTTT	-	-	TRBJ1-3	17	TRBV9
CAGWLGTSGSGEMGEQFF	TGTGCCGGGTGGTTGGGGACTAGCGGGAGTGGGGAGATGGGTGAGCAGTTCTTC	TRBD2	-	TRBJ2-1	18	TRBV2
CASRREGANSPLHF	TGTGCCAGCAGGAGAGAAGGTGCTAATTCACCCCTCCACTTT	-	-	TRBJ1-6	14	TRBV6-5
CASSEQGSTYEQYF	TGTGCCAGCAGTGAACAGGGGTCTACCTACGAGCAGTACTTC	-	once	TRBJ2-7	14	TRBV6-1
CASSEAGWRNTQYF	TGTGCCAGCAGTGAAGCGGGGTGGAGGAATACGCAGTATTTT	TRBD2	once	TRBJ2-3	14	TRBV27
CASRGPGGYGYTF	TGTGCCAGCAGAGGGCCAGGGGGCTATGGCTACACCTTC	TRBD1	-	TRBJ1-2	13	TRBV3-1/TRBV3-2
CAITDGVTEAFF	TGTGCCATCACCGATGGAGTGACTGAAGCTTTCTTT	-	few	TRBJ1-1	12	TRBV10-3
CASTKMGPQLGNQPQHF	TGTGCCAGTACCAAAATGGGACCGCAACTAGGCAATCAGCCCCAGCATTTT	-	few	TRBJ1-5	17	TRBV19
CASSAKGGGEANEKLFF	TGTGCCAGCAGCGCCAAGGGGGGAGGGGAAGCTAATGAAAAACTGTTTTTT	-	-	TRBJ1-4	17	TRBV5-4
CASGPSSNEKLFF	TGTGCTAGTGGACCGTCGTCTAATGAAAAACTGTTTTTT	-	-	TRBJ1-4	13	TRBV12-5
CASSQDTGVSPLHF	TGTGCCAGCAGCCAAGATACTGGGGTTTCACCCCTCCACTTT	-	-	TRBJ1-6	14	TRBV4-2
CASKAAGWGAYEQYF	TGTGCCAGCAAGGCGGCGGGTTGGGGAGCCTACGAGCAGTACTTC	-	-	TRBJ2-7	15	TRBV2
CASSPRADEQFF	TGTGCCAGCTCACCCCGCGCGGATGAGCAGTTCTTC	-	-	TRBJ2-1	12	TRBV18
CASSPFSGRAEGTFRETQYF	TGTGCCAGCAGCCCATTTAGCGGGAGGGCCGAGGGGACGTTTCGGGAGACCCAGTACTTC	TRBD2	-	TRBJ2-5	20	TRBV28
CASRTNDRNTVYEQYF	TGTGCCAGCAGAACCAATGACAGGAATACCGTGTACGAGCAGTACTTC	-	-	TRBJ2-7	16	TRBV28
CASSLQGAYGYTF	TGTGCCAGCAGCTTACAGGGGGCCTACGGCTACACCTTC	TRBD1	-	TRBJ1-2	13	TRBV7-6
CASSTTAEQFF	TGTGCCAGCAGTACCACAGCGGAGCAGTTCTTC	-	-	TRBJ2-1	11	TRBV2
CASSDRYQPQHF	TGTGCCAGCTCGGACAGGTATCAGCCCCAGCATTTT	TRBD1	-	TRBJ1-5	12	TRBV18
CASSQDEGSEQYF	TGTGCCAGCAGCCAAGATGAGGGGAGCGAGCAGTACTTC	-	-	TRBJ2-7	13	TRBV4-2
CASSYPGGTELFEQYF	TGTGCCAGCAGTTACCCCGGCGGGACAGAGTTGTTCGAGCAGTACTTC	-	-	TRBJ2-7	16	TRBV6-5
CASSFGGHNSPLHF	TGTGCCAGCAGCTTTGGTGGGCATAATTCACCCCTCCACTTT	-	-	TRBJ1-6	14	TRBV7-2
CAWRGLTGELFF	TGTGCCTGGAGGGGACTGACCGGGGAGCTGTTTTTT	-	once	TRBJ2-2	12	TRBV30
CAISVVTGIGTDTQYF	TGTGCCATCAGTGTAGTGACAGGGATCGGCACAGATACGCAGTATTTT	TRBD1	-	TRBJ2-3	16	TRBV10-3
CASRSQETQYF	TGTGCCAGTAGATCCCAAGAGACCCAGTACTTC	-	once	TRBJ2-5	11	TRBV19
CASNRGGSNTEAFF	TGTGCCAGCAACCGAGGGGGCTCTAACACTGAAGCTTTCTTT	TRBD1	-	TRBJ1-1	14	TRBV28
CASSLRMNTEAFF	TGTGCCAGCAGCTTACGAATGAACACTGAAGCTTTCTTT	-	-	TRBJ1-1	13	TRBV11-2